These 14 T cell receptor beta chains were sequenced from one sample in a study of cytomegalovirus exposure and HLA in healthy donors (dated by TCRdb to about 2017). Preparation of the library involved the immunoSEQ multiplex PCR assay. For the multiplex PCR, a mixture combining 60 forward primers for TCR Vbeta segments and 13 reverse primers for TCR Jbeta segments was used. Not all clones reach the TCRdb copy of this immuneACCESS table, which keeps in-frame sequences only. Checked studies attribute under half of the gap to unresolved V genes and leave the rest unexplained. This sample's table lists 75,000 to 95,000 clones. The ten largest clones represent approximately 4.6% of the sample. Sequencing used PBMCs. These receptors were collected from a man in his thirties or forties in good health and CMV-seronegative.

V is TRBV4-2 and J is TRBJ1-4, with D perhaps TRBD1 (5 bases). The CDR3 extends over 16 amino acids. V dropped 0 bases and J dropped 7 bases, with 15 bases sitting between them. Germline V lookup: CDR1 LGHNA, CDR2 YNFKEQ. The DNA for the CDR3 is TGTGCCAGCAGCCAAGATCCGTGGCAGGGCGGTGAAAAACTGTTTTTT. Translated, it gives CASSQDPWQGGEKLFF.

This chain connects TRBV14 to TRBJ2-1; D may be TRBD2 (5 bases). This CDR3 contains 15 residues. Trimming shortened V by 1 base and J by 3 bases, and 10 bases separated the two germline ends. The germline gives CDR1 SGHDN, CDR2 FVKESK. DNA of the CDR3: TGTGCCAGCAGCCAAGTTGAGGGTTTCTACAATGAGCAGTTCTTC. Translating gives CASSQVEGFYNEQFF.

J is TRBJ2-7 and V is TRBV5-6; 11 positions match TRBD1. The CDR3 runs to 16 residues. V was clipped by 0 bases and J by 5 bases; unmatched bases: 7. In germline, CDR1 is SGHDT, CDR2 YYEEEE. As DNA, the CDR3 is TGTGCCAGCAGCTTGGGGGGGACAGGGGGTATGAACGAGCAGTACTTC. Translating gives CASSLGGTGGMNEQYF.

V usage is TRBV6-1 and J usage is TRBJ1-2, with a possible D match to TRBD1 (6 bases). V shed 10 bases and J shed 2 bases, with 17 bases lying between them. Looked up from germline, CDR1 is MNHNS and CDR2 is SASEGT. The CDR3 length is 14 residues. CDR3 coding DNA: TGTGCCATTCGACGGGACACTGGAAACTATGGCTACACCTTC. This translates into CAIRRDTGNYGYTF.

V and J are TRBV28 and TRBJ2-7, with TRBD2 identical over 12 bases. This CDR3 has 16 amino acids. V shed 6 bases, J shed 5 bases, and the junction held 11 bases outside the gene matches. The V gene's germline CDR1 is MDHEN and CDR2 SYDVKM. DNA of the CDR3: TGTGCCAGCAGCTCCAGACTAGCGGGAGAATGGAACGAGCAGTACTTC. This translates into CASSSRLAGEWNEQYF.

The chain carries TRBV4-2 and TRBJ2-3, with 10 bases aligning to TRBD1. Unmatched junction bases numbered 7, after V lost 5 bases and J lost 5 bases. This CDR3 is 15 amino acids long. Germline V gives CDR1 LGHNA, CDR2 YNFKEQ. The CDR3: CASSGGQGGVDTQYF. Written as DNA, the CDR3 is TGTGCCAGCAGCGGAGGACAGGGGGGGGTAGATACGCAGTATTTT.

This chain connects TRBV7-3 to TRBJ2-7; TRBD1 agrees at 7 bases. The V gene end was trimmed by 3 bases and the J gene end by 6 bases; junction bases not matched to a gene: 5. Germline loops: CDR1 SGHTA, CDR2 FQGTGA. This CDR3 is 13 amino acids long. Here the CDR3 reads CASSFNTGAEQYF. Written as DNA, the CDR3 is TGTGCCAGCAGCTTCAACACAGGGGCCGAGCAGTACTTC. Complete variable domain (other parts from reference TRBV7-3 and TRBJ2-7): GAGVSQTPSNKVTEKGKYVELRCDPISGHTALYWYRQSLGQGPEFLIYFQGTGAADDSGLPNDRFFAVRPEGSVSTLKIQRTERGDSAVYLCASSFNTGAEQYFGPGTRLTVT.

The chain couples TRBV29-1 to TRBJ2-5; 9 nucleotides match TRBD1. The CDR3 has 13 amino acids. Germline lookup yields CDR1 SQVTM and CDR2 ANQGSEA. With 7 bases clipped from V and 5 bases from J, the junction kept 8 bases outside the gene matches. This chain's CDR3 is CSGGMTGGETQYF. The CDR3 nucleotides are TGCAGCGGGGGGATGACAGGGGGGGAGACCCAGTACTTC.

V usage is TRBV19 and J usage is TRBJ1-2, with D tentatively TRBD1 (5 bases). Trimming shortened V by 1 base and J by 4 bases, and 13 bases separated the two germline ends. The CDR3 runs to 15 residues. CDR1 is LNHDA and CDR2 is SQIVND in the germline V gene (reference sequence). CDR3 in DNA: TGTGCCAGTAGTATAGCTTCGGGGACTCCCTATGGCTACACCTTC. Translating it yields CASSIASGTPYGYTF. The complete variable domain, with remaining parts taken from reference TRBV19 and TRBJ1-2, reads DGGITQSPKYLFRKEGQNVTLSCEQNLNHDAMYWYRQDPGQGLRLIYYSQIVNDFQKGDIAEGYSVSREKKESFPLTVTSAQKNPTAFYLCASSIASGTPYGYTFGSGTRLTVV.

The chain uses TRBV5-1 and TRBJ1-2, with D unresolved. There are 15 residues in the CDR3. Trimming took 4 bases from V and 5 from J, leaving 18 bases between them. Germline lookup yields CDR1 SGHRS and CDR2 YFSETQ. The CDR3 reads CASSLSGQGGYGYTF. CDR3 DNA sequence: TGCGCCAGCAGCCTTTCTGGCCAAGGAGGGTATGGCTACACCTTC.

This chain links TRBV6-1 with TRBJ2-7; no clear D gene. Germline V gene lookup returns CDR1 MNHNS and CDR2 SASEGT. V lost 8 bases and J lost 0, with 8 bases in between. The CDR3 extends over 12 amino acids. In DNA, the CDR3 is TGTGCCAGCGGGCCCAGCTCCTACGAGCAGTACTTC. It yields the protein CASGPSSYEQYF.

This chain uses TRBV11-2 with TRBJ1-4; D perhaps matches TRBD1 (6 bases). The CDR3 sequence is 13 residues long. V lost 5 bases, J lost 7 bases, and 11 bases lay in between. Germline V gene lookup returns CDR1 SGHAT and CDR2 FQNNGV. For the CDR3, the DNA is TGTGCCAGCAGCCCTACAGGGAGTGAAAAACTGTTTTTT. Translation: CASSPTGSEKLFF. The full variable domain, completed using reference TRBV11-2 and TRBJ1-4, is EAGVAQSPRYKIIEKRQSVAFWCNPISGHATLYWYQQILGQGPKLLIQFQNNGVVDDSQLPKDRFSAERLKGVDSTLKIQPAKLEDSAVYLCASSPTGSEKLFFGSGTQLSVL.

The V gene is TRBV11-3, the J gene TRBJ2-1; TRBD2 might be the D (5 bases). Trimming removed 1 base at V and 2 bases at J, with 9 bases between. The CDR3 is made up of 15 amino acids. Germline assignment: CDR1 SGHNT and CDR2 YENEEA. This chain's CDR3 is CASSLVGGPYNEQFF. The DNA of the CDR3 is TGTGCCAGCAGCTTAGTCGGCGGGCCCTACAATGAGCAGTTCTTC.

V is TRBV30 and J is TRBJ1-5; 10 nucleotides line up with TRBD1. Trimming took 4 bases from V and 2 from J; bases not matched to a gene: 8. This CDR3 is 16 amino acids long. CDR1 GTSNPN and CDR2 SVGIG come from the germline V gene (reference sequence). The CDR3 DNA reads as TGTGCCTGGATCGGGACAGGGGATTTGGGCAATCAGCCCCAGCATTTT. It translates to CAWIGTGDLGNQPQHF.